Listed here are 29 T cell receptor beta chains from one sample, sequenced in a study of blood T cell repertoires in COVID-19. The assay was immunoSEQ multiplex PCR, and TCRdb's table has in-frame clones only and misses some. Here the sample spans 70,000 to 95,000 clones, around 92% being singletons. The sequencing sample was made of peripheral blood. The source of these receptors is a woman aged 55-70 years with active COVID-19.

Comment on this clone: The identical CDR3 is also encoded by other nucleotide sequences in the sample. This rearrangement joins TRBV19 to TRBJ2-7; tentatively, D is TRBD1 (6 bases). The V and J ends lost 1 base and 2 bases respectively, with 6 bases between them. Germline V gene lookup returns CDR1 LNHDA and CDR2 SQIVND (reference sequence). The CDR3 extends over 13 amino acids. CDR3 residues: CASSIGTAYEQYF. The CDR3 DNA reads as TGTGCCAGTAGTATAGGGACAGCCTACGAGCAGTACTTC. The full variable domain, with the rest looked up from reference TRBV19 and TRBJ2-7, is DGGITQSPKYLFRKEGQNVTLSCEQNLNHDAMYWYRQDPGQGLRLIYYSQIVNDFQKGDIAEGYSVSREKKESFPLTVTSAQKNPTAFYLCASSIGTAYEQYFGPGTRLTVT.

The chain links TRBV7-2 to TRBJ1-1; D ambiguous. Trimming removed 4 bases at V and 1 base at J, with 13 bases between. This CDR3 comprises 15 residues. Germline CDR1 SGHTA, CDR2 FQGNSA. CDR3 DNA sequence: TGTGCCAGCAGCTCGTCCAAGGAGGGGAACACTGAAGCTTTCTTT. Translation gives CASSSSKEGNTEAFF.

This clone was counted a few times. V gene TRBV29-1 combines with J gene TRBJ1-2, with 7 bases lining up with TRBD1. The V and J ends lost 3 bases and 3 bases, in that order; junction bases with no gene match: 4. Germline CDR1 SQVTM, CDR2 ANQGSEA. There are 13 residues in the CDR3. CDR3 protein: CSVDWTGDYGYTF. CDR3 bases: TGCAGCGTTGATTGGACAGGCGACTATGGCTACACCTTC.

The chain recombines TRBV28 with TRBJ1-6, with 7 bases lining up with TRBD1. Trimming cost V 6 bases and J 14 bases; bases outside gene matches: 7. The CDR3 length is 12 residues. Germline CDR1 MDHEN, CDR2 SYDVKM. DNA for the CDR3: TGTGCCAGCAGGCTAAGACAGGGATCCCTCCACTTT. Translation: CASRLRQGSLHF.

J is TRBJ1-6 and V is TRBV25-1, with 7 nucleotides matching TRBD1. This CDR3 is 14 amino acids long. The junction had 6 bases not matched to a gene; V was cut back by 6 bases and J by 7 bases. The germline V gene encodes CDR1 MGHDK and CDR2 SYGVNS. DNA for the CDR3: TGTGCCAGCAGGGAGACAGGGTGGAATTCACCCCTCCACTTT. Its protein is CASRETGWNSPLHF.

This clone was observed a single time. The chain combines TRBV19 with TRBJ2-1; TRBD2 might be the D (5 bases). Trimming shortened V by 8 bases and J by 3 bases, and 11 bases separated the two germline ends. In germline, CDR1 is LNHDA, CDR2 SQIVND (reference sequence). This CDR3 contains 13 residues. As DNA, the CDR3 is TGTGCCAGTGGCCCACTAGGCTACAATGAGCAGTTCTTC. It codes for CASGPLGYNEQFF.

V gene TRBV6-2 or TRBV6-3 combines with J gene TRBJ1-2, with D possibly TRBD1 on 6 matching bases. CDR1 is MNHEY, CDR2 SVGEGT, per germline. The CDR3 is 12 residues long. V lost 5 bases and J 6 bases, leaving 10 bases between the germline ends. DNA for the CDR3: TGTGCCAGCAGTAAAAACAGGGATGGCTACACCTTC. Translated: CASSKNRDGYTF.

The chain joins TRBV27 to TRBJ1-6, with 10 bases fitting TRBD1. Germline V gene lookup returns CDR1 MNHEY and CDR2 SMNVEV (reference sequence). There are 16 residues in the CDR3. The trim removed 4 bases at V and 12 bases at J, leaving 12 bases unmatched. CDR3 bases: TGTGCCAGCAGTTCATCGACAGGGGGCACGGCGAAACCCCTCCACTTT. Its protein product is CASSSSTGGTAKPLHF.

This clone was recorded once. This chain connects TRBV4-1 to TRBJ1-4, with 9 bases matching TRBD1. The CDR3 is made up of 15 amino acids. Trimming took 4 bases from V and 7 from J; bases not matched to a gene: 7. Germline V lookup: CDR1 MGHRA, CDR2 YSYEKL. The CDR3 sequence is CASSRGQGIGEKLFF. DNA for the CDR3: TGCGCCAGCAGCCGCGGACAGGGGATAGGTGAAAAACTGTTTTTT.

The chain combines TRBV28 with TRBJ1-6; D possibly corresponds to TRBD1 (5 bases). The CDR3 loop spans 14 amino acids. The germline V gene encodes CDR1 MDHEN and CDR2 SYDVKM. Trimming stripped 3 bases from V and 9 bases from J, with 12 bases between. CDR3 amino acids: CASSLGREGSPLHF. CDR3 in DNA: TGTGCCAGCAGTTTGGGCAGGGAAGGTTCACCCCTCCACTTT. The complete variable domain, with remaining parts taken from reference TRBV28 and TRBJ1-6, reads DVKVTQSSRYLVKRTGEKVFLECVQDMDHENMFWYRQDPGLGLRLIYFSYDVKMKEKGDIPEGYSVSREKKERFSLILESASTNQTSMYLCASSLGREGSPLHFGNGTRLTVT.

CDR3 sequence (DNA): TGTGCCAGCAGCCGAAACAGGGGGCACGGTGGCTACACCTTC. Protein sequence: CASSRNRGHGGYTF. This chain uses TRBV28 with TRBJ1-2, with 9 bases fitting TRBD1. The CDR3 sequence is 14 residues long. Germline CDR1 MDHEN, CDR2 SYDVKM. V dropped 6 bases and J dropped 7; count of bases not matched to a gene: 9.

J is TRBJ2-7 and V is TRBV7-2, with 13 nucleotides matching TRBD2. This CDR3 has 15 amino acids. Germline CDR1 SGHTA, CDR2 FQGNSA. V shed 6 bases and J 2 bases; nucleotides not matched to a gene: 4. For the CDR3, the DNA is TGTGCCAGCAGTTCAACTAGCGGGAGGGCCTACGAGCAGTACTTC. Protein sequence: CASSSTSGRAYEQYF. The full variable domain, with the rest looked up from reference TRBV7-2 and TRBJ2-7, is GAGVSQSPSNKVTEKGKDVELRCDPISGHTALYWYRQSLGQGLEFLIYFQGNSAPDKSGLPSDRFSAERTGGSVSTLTIQRTQQEDSAVYLCASSSTSGRAYEQYFGPGTRLTVT.

This chain links TRBV19 with TRBJ1-1; 9 bases map to TRBD1. Germline-derived CDR1 and CDR2 are LNHDA and SQIVND (reference sequence). The ends lost 4 bases at V and 11 bases at J; junction bases unmatched: 5. The CDR3 consists of 12 residues. The CDR3 DNA sequence: TGTGCCAGTAGTAGATCACAGGGGGCGGCTTTCTTT. It codes for CASSRSQGAAFF.

The CDR3 region is CSASRRGSQETQYF. In nucleotides, the CDR3 is TGCAGTGCTAGTCGGCGGGGGAGCCAAGAGACCCAGTACTTC. The rearrangement uses TRBV20-1 and TRBJ2-5, with 7 bases matching TRBD2. The CDR3 runs to 14 residues. Trimming cost V 3 bases and J 1 base; bases outside gene matches: 5. Germline CDR1 and CDR2: DFQATT and SNEGSKA (reference sequence).

Note on this clone: A read error may account for a junction end that differs from germline. The V call is TRBV11-2, the J call TRBJ2-7; D perhaps matches TRBD2 (5 bases). Germline values: CDR1 SGHAT, CDR2 FQNNGV. This CDR3 is built from 10 residues. The CDR3 here is CASSLVLEGF. The CDR3 DNA is TGTGCCAGCAGCTTAGTCCTCGAGGGCTTC.

The J gene is TRBJ1-1, the V gene TRBV10-1, with 8 bases aligning to TRBD1. V lost 0 bases to trimming and J lost 8 bases; unmatched junction nucleotides: 5. Germline-derived CDR1 and CDR2 are WNHNN and SYGVQD (reference sequence). The CDR3 is 14 residues long. This chain's CDR3 is CASSESVRGQEAFF. The CDR3 DNA is TGCGCCAGCAGTGAGTCTGTCAGGGGGCAAGAAGCTTTCTTT.

J is TRBJ1-2 and V is TRBV6-4; TRBD1 might be the D (5 bases). The germline V gene has CDR1 MRHNA and CDR2 SNTAGT. V shed 10 bases and J shed 3 bases, with 18 bases lying between them. The CDR3 loop spans 14 amino acids. In nucleotides, the CDR3 is TGTGCCATCGAAACCGGTGACAGCTACTATGGCTACACCTTC. This codes for CAIETGDSYYGYTF.

The CDR3 nucleotides read TGTGCCAGCAGCTTAGCCGGGACTAGATCGGATGAGCAGTTCTTC. Its translation is CASSLAGTRSDEQFF. The gene calls are TRBV11-3 and TRBJ2-1, with 8 bases fitting TRBD2. This CDR3 spans 15 amino acids. J gave up 8 bases and V 1 base, and 7 bases lay outside the gene matches. Germline CDR1 is SGHNT and CDR2 is YENEEA. The whole variable domain, filled in from reference TRBV11-3 and TRBJ2-1, reads EAGVVQSPRYKIIEKKQPVAFWCNPISGHNTLYWYLQNLGQGPELLIRYENEEAVDDSQLPKDRFSAERLKGVDSTLKIQPAELGDSAVYLCASSLAGTRSDEQFFGPGTRLTVL.

This clone was observed once. V is TRBV28 and J is TRBJ1-1; D uncertain. CDR1 and CDR2 (germline): MDHEN, SYDVKM. This CDR3 has 14 residues. V was shortened by 5 bases and J by 0 bases, with 10 bases between the two germline ends. The CDR3 DNA reads TGTGCCAGCAGTCCCCACGCTATGAACACTGAAGCTTTCTTT. It encodes CASSPHAMNTEAFF.

V is TRBV27 and J is TRBJ1-2; no clear D. This CDR3 has 14 amino acids. The germline V gene encodes CDR1 MNHEY and CDR2 SMNVEV (reference sequence). The V and J ends lost 6 bases and 8 bases respectively, with 19 bases between them. The CDR3 DNA follows: TGTGCCAGCAGGCCTTACTCGGGGTTCGGGGGCTACACCTTC. Its translation is CASRPYSGFGGYTF.

This chain uses TRBV2 with TRBJ2-5; 7 nucleotides align to TRBD1. Germline CDR1 and CDR2: SNHLY and FYNNEI. This CDR3 has 13 amino acids. V lost 5 bases to trimming and J lost 5 bases; unmatched junction nucleotides: 5. Here the CDR3 reads CASSLQGSETQYF. CDR3 bases: TGTGCCAGCAGTTTACAGGGGTCTGAGACCCAGTACTTC. Variable domain in full (rest from reference TRBV2 and TRBJ2-5): EPEVTQTPSHQVTQMGQEVILRCVPISNHLYFYWYRQILGQKVEFLVSFYNNEISEKSEIFDDQFSVERPDGSNFTLKIRSTKLEDSAMYFCASSLQGSETQYFGPGTRLLVL.

The chain is built from TRBV6-1 and TRBJ2-5; unclear D gene. The CDR3 covers 15 residues. The V and J ends lost 0 bases and 1 base respectively, with 9 bases between them. The germline CDR1 and CDR2 sequences are MNHNS and SASEGT. DNA for the CDR3: TGTGCCAGCAGTGAAGCGCTGGGCAGCCAAGAGACCCAGTACTTC. This sequence encodes CASSEALGSQETQYF.

This clone was seen a few times. The chain couples TRBV11-2 to TRBJ2-1; 10 nucleotides line up with TRBD2. The CDR3 has 15 amino acids. V gave up 1 base and J gave up 10 bases; unmatched junction bases: 7. The germline V gene encodes CDR1 SGHAT and CDR2 FQNNGV. The CDR3 DNA follows: TGTGCCAGCAGCTTAGGCGCTAGCGGGAGCGGAGAGCAGTTCTTC. It encodes CASSLGASGSGEQFF.

The sample holds one count of this clone. The rearrangement joins TRBV9 to TRBJ2-1, with 8 bases aligning to TRBD1. The CDR3 is 15 amino acids. Germline V gene sequence: CDR1 SGDLS, CDR2 YYNGEE. V gave up 0 bases and J gave up 4 bases; unmatched junction bases: 3. Written as DNA, the CDR3 is TGTGCCAGCAGCGTAGGGCAGGGGGCGTACAATGAGCAGTTCTTC. This encodes CASSVGQGAYNEQFF.

This chain links TRBV28 with TRBJ2-5, with 8 bases matching TRBD2. The CDR3 runs to 15 residues. Germline CDR1 MDHEN, CDR2 SYDVKM. J was trimmed by 1 base and V by 2 bases; bases with no gene match: 3. CDR3 coding DNA: TGTGCCAGCAGTTTAAGGGGGACTAGCCAAGAGACCCAGTACTTC. It is translated as CASSLRGTSQETQYF.

The J gene is TRBJ1-1, the V gene TRBV30; D remains unclear. Germline CDR1 is GTSNPN and CDR2 is SVGIG (reference sequence). Trimming removed 2 bases at V and 5 bases at J, with 9 bases between. CDR3 size: 12 residues. CDR3 nucleotides: TGTGCCTGGAGTCTGGAGGGTACTGAAGCTTTCTTT. The encoded protein is CAWSLEGTEAFF.

The CDR3 sequence is CASSNLITGDTEAFF. The CDR3 DNA is TGTGCCAGCAGTAACCTCATCACAGGGGACACTGAAGCTTTCTTT. This sequence joins TRBV6-5 and TRBJ1-1; 7 nucleotides align to TRBD1. This CDR3 is built from 15 residues. Germline V gene sequence: CDR1 MNHEY, CDR2 SVGAGI. The ends lost 5 bases at V and 3 bases at J; junction bases unmatched: 9.

This clone appeared a single time. V is TRBV28 and J is TRBJ1-1, with D uncertain. The germline V gene encodes CDR1 MDHEN and CDR2 SYDVKM. CDR3 length equals 13 residues. Trimming took 3 bases from V and 1 from J, leaving 6 bases between them. CDR3 DNA sequence: TGTGCCAGCAGTTTCGGCGGGAACACTGAAGCTTTCTTT. Its translation: CASSFGGNTEAFF.

This sequence joins TRBV28 and TRBJ2-3; 11 nucleotides align to TRBD2. CDR3 size: 16 residues. Losses at the gene ends were 6 bases for V and 0 bases for J; bases not matched to a gene: 5. Germline V lookup: CDR1 MDHEN, CDR2 SYDVKM. In nucleotides, the CDR3 is TGTGCCAGCAGCTCATGGACTAGCGGGAGCACAGATACGCAGTATTTT. It yields the protein CASSSWTSGSTDTQYF. Combining the CDR3 with reference TRBV28 and TRBJ2-3 gives the whole variable domain DVKVTQSSRYLVKRTGEKVFLECVQDMDHENMFWYRQDPGLGLRLIYFSYDVKMKEKGDIPEGYSVSREKKERFSLILESASTNQTSMYLCASSSWTSGSTDTQYFGPGTRLTVL.